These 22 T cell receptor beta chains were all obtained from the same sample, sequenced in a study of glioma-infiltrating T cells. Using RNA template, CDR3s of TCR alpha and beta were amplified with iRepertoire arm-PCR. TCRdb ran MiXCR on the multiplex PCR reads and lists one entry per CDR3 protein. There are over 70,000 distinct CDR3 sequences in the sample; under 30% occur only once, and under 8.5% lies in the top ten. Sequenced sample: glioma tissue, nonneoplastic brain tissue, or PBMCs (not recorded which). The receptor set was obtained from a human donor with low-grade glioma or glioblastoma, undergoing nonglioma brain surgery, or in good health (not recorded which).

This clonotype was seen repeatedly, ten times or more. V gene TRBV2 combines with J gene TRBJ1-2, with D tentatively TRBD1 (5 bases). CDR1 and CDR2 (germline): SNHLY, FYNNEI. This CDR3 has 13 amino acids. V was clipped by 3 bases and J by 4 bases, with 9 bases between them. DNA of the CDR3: TGTGCCAGCAGTGATACAGGCGGCTATGGCTACACCTTC. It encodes CASSDTGGYGYTF.

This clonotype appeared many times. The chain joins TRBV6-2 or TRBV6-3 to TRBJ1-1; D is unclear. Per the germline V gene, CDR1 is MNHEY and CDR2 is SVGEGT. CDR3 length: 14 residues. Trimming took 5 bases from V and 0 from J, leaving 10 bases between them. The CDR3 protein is CASSRSGLNTEAFF. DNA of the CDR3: TGTGCCAGCAGTAGATCGGGGTTGAACACTGAAGCTTTCTTT.

This chain's CDR3 is CASSLGTRKETQYF. CDR3 coding DNA: TGTGCCAGCAGCTTAGGGACTAGGAAAGAGACCCAGTACTTC. The J gene is TRBJ2-5, the V gene TRBV7-2; TRBD2 matches at 7 bases. CDR3 length: 14 residues. CDR1 is SGHTA, CDR2 FQGNSA, per germline. The junction had 2 bases not matched to a gene; V was cut back by 1 base and J by 3 bases.

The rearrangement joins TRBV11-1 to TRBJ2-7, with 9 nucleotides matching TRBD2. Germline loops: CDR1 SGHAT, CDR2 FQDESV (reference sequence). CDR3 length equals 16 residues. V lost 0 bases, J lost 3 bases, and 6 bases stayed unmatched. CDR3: CASSLAPTSGLYEQYF. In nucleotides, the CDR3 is TGTGCCAGCAGCTTAGCCCCGACTAGCGGCCTCTACGAGCAGTACTTC.

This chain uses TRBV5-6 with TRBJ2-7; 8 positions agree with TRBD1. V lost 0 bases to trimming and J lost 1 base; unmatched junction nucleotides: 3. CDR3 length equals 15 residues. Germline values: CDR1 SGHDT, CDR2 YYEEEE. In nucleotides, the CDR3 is TGTGCCAGCAGCTTGGTCCAGGGGGCGTCCTACGAGCAGTACTTC. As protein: CASSLVQGASYEQYF.

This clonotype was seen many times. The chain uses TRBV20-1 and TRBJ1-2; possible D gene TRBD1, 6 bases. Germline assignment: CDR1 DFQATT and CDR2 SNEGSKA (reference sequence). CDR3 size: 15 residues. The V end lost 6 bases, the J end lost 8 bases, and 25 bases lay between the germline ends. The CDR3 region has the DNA TGCAGTGCCCGAAGCCCCGGGACACAGTGGGCCGGCTACACCTTC. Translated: CSARSPGTQWAGYTF.

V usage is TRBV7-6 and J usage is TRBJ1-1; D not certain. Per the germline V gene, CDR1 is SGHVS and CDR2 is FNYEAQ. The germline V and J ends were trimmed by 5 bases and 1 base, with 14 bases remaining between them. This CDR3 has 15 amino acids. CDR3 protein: CASSVGKGANTEAFF. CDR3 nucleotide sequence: TGTGCCAGCAGCGTAGGGAAAGGTGCGAACACTGAAGCTTTCTTT.

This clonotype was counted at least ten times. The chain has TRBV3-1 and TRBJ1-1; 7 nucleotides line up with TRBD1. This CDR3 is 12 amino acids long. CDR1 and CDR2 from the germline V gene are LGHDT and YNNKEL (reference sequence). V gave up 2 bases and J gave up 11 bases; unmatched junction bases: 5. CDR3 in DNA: TGTGCCAGCAGCCAACGACAGGGTCCGGCTTTCTTT. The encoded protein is CASSQRQGPAFF.

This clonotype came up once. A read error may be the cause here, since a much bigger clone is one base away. CDR3: CASSTGTSGISEQLF. DNA of the CDR3: TGTGCCAGTAGCACCGGGACTAGCGGGATCAGCGAGCAGCTCTTC. The chain combines TRBV19 with TRBJ2-1, with 13 bases that match TRBD2. Germline-derived CDR1 and CDR2 are LNHDA and SQIVND (reference sequence). This CDR3 has 15 residues. The variable domain in full, with the rest retrieved from reference TRBV19 and TRBJ2-1, is DGGITQSPKYLFRKEGQNVTLSCEQNLNHDAMYWYRQDPGQGLRLIYYSQIVNDFQKGDIAEGYSVSREKKESFPLTVTSAQKNPTAFYLCASSTGTSGISEQLFGPGTRLTVL.

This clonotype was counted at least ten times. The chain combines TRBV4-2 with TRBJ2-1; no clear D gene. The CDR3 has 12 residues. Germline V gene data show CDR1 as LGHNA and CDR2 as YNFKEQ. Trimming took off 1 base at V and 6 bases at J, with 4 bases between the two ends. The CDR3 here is CASSQAGNEQFF. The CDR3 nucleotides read TGTGCCAGCAGCCAAGCCGGCAATGAGCAGTTCTTC.

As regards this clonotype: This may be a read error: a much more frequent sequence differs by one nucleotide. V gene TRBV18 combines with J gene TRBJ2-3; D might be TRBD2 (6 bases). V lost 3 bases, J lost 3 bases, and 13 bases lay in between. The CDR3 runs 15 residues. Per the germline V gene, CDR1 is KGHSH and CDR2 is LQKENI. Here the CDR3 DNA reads TGTGCCAGCTCACCTCCACGGGAGCGAACAGATACGCAGTATTTT. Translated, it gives CASSPPRERTDTQYF.

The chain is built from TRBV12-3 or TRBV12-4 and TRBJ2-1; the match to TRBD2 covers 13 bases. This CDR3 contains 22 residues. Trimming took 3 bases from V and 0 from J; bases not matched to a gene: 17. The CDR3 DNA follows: TGTGCCAGCAGTTTCCGGCCGGGACTAGCGGGATTGAAAGGGGGCTCCTACAATGAGCAGTTCTTC. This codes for CASSFRPGLAGLKGGSYNEQFF.

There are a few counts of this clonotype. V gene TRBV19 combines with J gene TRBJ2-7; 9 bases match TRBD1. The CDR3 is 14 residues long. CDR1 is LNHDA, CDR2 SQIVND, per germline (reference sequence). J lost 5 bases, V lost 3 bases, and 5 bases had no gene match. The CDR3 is CASSIGQGRDEQYF. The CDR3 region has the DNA TGTGCCAGTAGTATTGGACAGGGGAGGGACGAGCAGTACTTC.

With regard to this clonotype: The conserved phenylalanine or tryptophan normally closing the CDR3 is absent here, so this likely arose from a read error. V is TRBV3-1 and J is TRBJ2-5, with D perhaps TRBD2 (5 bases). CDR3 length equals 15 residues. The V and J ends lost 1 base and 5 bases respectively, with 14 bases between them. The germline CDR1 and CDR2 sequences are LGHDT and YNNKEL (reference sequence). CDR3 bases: TGTGCCAGCAGCCAAGGGCGGGCCATGTGGGAGACCCAGTACTCC. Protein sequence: CASSQGRAMWETQYS.

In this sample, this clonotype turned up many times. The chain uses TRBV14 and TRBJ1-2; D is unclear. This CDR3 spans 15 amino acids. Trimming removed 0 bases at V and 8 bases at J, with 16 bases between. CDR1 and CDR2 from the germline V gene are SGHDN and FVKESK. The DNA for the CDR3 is TGTGCCAGCAGCCAAGATTTCGGCAGTGTGCGCGGCTACACCTTC. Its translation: CASSQDFGSVRGYTF.

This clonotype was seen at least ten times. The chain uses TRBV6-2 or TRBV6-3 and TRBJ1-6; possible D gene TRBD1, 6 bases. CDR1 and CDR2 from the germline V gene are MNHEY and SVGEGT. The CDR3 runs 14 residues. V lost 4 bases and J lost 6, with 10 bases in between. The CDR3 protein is CASSFGQSNSPLHF. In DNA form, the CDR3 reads TGTGCCAGCAGTTTCGGACAGTCTAATTCACCCCTCCACTTT.

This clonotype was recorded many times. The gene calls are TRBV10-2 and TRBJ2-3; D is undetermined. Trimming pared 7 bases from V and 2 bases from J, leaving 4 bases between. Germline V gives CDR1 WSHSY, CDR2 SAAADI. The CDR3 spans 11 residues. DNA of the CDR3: TGCGCCAGCACCTTCACAGATACGCAGTATTTT. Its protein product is CASTFTDTQYF.

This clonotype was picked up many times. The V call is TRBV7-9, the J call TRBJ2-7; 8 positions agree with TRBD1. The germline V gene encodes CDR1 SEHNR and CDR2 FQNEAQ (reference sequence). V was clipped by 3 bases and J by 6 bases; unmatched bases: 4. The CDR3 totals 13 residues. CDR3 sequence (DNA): TGTGCCAGCAGCTTGGCAGGGGGCATCGAGCAGTACTTC. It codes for CASSLAGGIEQYF.

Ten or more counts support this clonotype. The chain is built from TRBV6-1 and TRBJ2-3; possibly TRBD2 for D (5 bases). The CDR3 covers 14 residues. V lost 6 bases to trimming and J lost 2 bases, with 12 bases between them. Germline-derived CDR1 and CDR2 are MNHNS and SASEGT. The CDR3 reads CASRDSLPTDTQYF. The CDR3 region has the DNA TGTGCCAGCAGGGACTCTCTACCCACAGATACGCAGTATTTT.

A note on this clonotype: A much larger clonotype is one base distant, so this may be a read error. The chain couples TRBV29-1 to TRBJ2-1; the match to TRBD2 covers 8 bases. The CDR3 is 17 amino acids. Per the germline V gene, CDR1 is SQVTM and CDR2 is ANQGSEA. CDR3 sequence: CSVDGSGKPSSYNERFF. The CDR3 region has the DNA TGCAGCGTTGATGGTAGCGGGAAGCCCTCCTCCTACAATGAGCGGTTCTTC.

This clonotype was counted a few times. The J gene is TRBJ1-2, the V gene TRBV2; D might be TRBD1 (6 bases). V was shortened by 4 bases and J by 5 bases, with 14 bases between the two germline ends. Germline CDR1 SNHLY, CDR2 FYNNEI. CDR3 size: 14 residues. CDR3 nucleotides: TGTGCCAGCAGTGGGTGGACAGCCGCTTATGGCTACACCTTC. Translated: CASSGWTAAYGYTF.

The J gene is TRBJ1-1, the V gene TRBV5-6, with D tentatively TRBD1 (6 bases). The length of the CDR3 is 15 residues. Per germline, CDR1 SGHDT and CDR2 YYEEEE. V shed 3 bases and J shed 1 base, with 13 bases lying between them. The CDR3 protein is CASSSSGHKNTEAFF. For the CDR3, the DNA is TGTGCCAGCAGCTCCTCGGGACACAAGAACACTGAAGCTTTCTTT.